Shown below are 23 T cell receptor beta chains from a single sample sequenced in a study of cytomegalovirus exposure and HLA in healthy donors. Primers for the PCR totalled 60 Vbeta and 13 Jbeta. TCRdb's table, derived via immunoSEQ multiplex PCR, lists solely in-frame clones and lacks some. This table holds 150,000 to 200,000 clones, roughly 78% found once. Sequencing was done on a sample of PBMCs. Receptor source: a woman aged 25 to 39 in good health and CMV-seropositive.

Points on this clone: Other DNA sequences of this sample code for an identical CDR3. The genes are TRBV5-1 and TRBJ1-1; D is uncertain. The V gene's germline CDR1 is SGHRS and CDR2 YFSETQ. With 0 bases removed from V and 5 bases from J, the gap between germline ends came to 11 bases. This CDR3 is 14 amino acids long. The CDR3 DNA follows: TGCGCCAGCAGCTTGGAGGCGGGTGGGACTGAAGCTTTCTTT. Its protein product is CASSLEAGGTEAFF.

The CDR3 loop is CASSPLLMPDTQYF. As DNA, the CDR3 is TGTGCCAGCAGTCCTCTCCTAATGCCAGATACGCAGTATTTT. The J gene is TRBJ2-3, the V gene TRBV27, with unresolved D. This CDR3 has 14 residues. V lost 5 bases to trimming and J lost 4 bases, with 13 bases between them. The germline V gene has CDR1 MNHEY and CDR2 SMNVEV (reference sequence).

Here the CDR3 reads CASRLFGLEGSEQFF. Written as DNA, the CDR3 is TGTGCCAGCAGGCTTTTCGGACTAGAGGGTTCTGAGCAGTTCTTC. The rearrangement joins TRBV27 to TRBJ2-1, with 7 bases matching TRBD2. The length of the CDR3 is 15 residues. The junction had 14 bases not matched to a gene; V was cut back by 6 bases and J by 9 bases. Germline V gene sequence: CDR1 MNHEY, CDR2 SMNVEV (reference sequence).

The chain is built from TRBV7-2 and TRBJ2-1, with D unclear. Deletions cut 2 bases from V and 6 bases from J, with 8 bases between. CDR3 size: 13 residues. From germline, CDR1 is SGHTA and CDR2 FQGNSA. This CDR3 is CASSLIQSNEQFF. DNA of the CDR3: TGTGCCAGCAGCTTAATCCAGTCCAATGAGCAGTTCTTC.

The gene calls are TRBV27 and TRBJ2-1, with 13 bases identical to TRBD2. The V and J ends lost 5 bases and 3 bases, in that order; junction bases with no gene match: 7. Germline V CDR1 and CDR2: MNHEY, SMNVEV (reference sequence). The CDR3 extends over 17 amino acids. DNA for the CDR3: TGTGCCAGCAGTAAAACTAGCGGGGGGGCCGGCTACAATGAGCAGTTCTTC. It encodes CASSKTSGGAGYNEQFF.

V and J are TRBV7-9 and TRBJ2-3; 10 bases fit TRBD1. Germline CDR1 is SEHNR and CDR2 is FQNEAQ (reference sequence). The ends lost 10 bases at V and 5 bases at J; junction bases unmatched: 6. The CDR3 is 13 residues long. DNA of the CDR3: TGTGCCACCGGGACAGGGGTATTAGATACGCAGTATTTT. Amino acids: CATGTGVLDTQYF.

This clone occurred a few times. This chain uses TRBV9 with TRBJ2-7; 9 bases line up with TRBD2. The ends lost 0 bases at V and 2 bases at J; junction bases unmatched: 15. Germline CDR1 and CDR2: SGDLS and YYNGEE. This CDR3 has 19 residues. The CDR3 region has the DNA TGTGCCAGCAGCGTAGGAGGAGTCTATAGCGGGAGCCGTACCTACGAGCAGTACTTC. Translated: CASSVGGVYSGSRTYEQYF.

This clone was seen only a few times. For the CDR3, the DNA is TGTGCTAGTGGTATATTTTACGGGGGTCAGTCCGGAAACACCATATATTTT. It translates to CASGIFYGGQSGNTIYF. The gene calls are TRBV12-5 and TRBJ1-3; D may be TRBD1 (5 bases). CDR3 length: 17 residues. Germline values: CDR1 LGHNT, CDR2 FRNRAP. V dropped 5 bases and J dropped 4 bases, with 21 bases sitting between them.

This rearrangement joins TRBV19 to TRBJ2-3; perhaps TRBD2 as D (5 bases). Trimming pared 2 bases from V and 0 bases from J, leaving 9 bases between. CDR1 LNHDA and CDR2 SQIVND come from the germline V gene (reference sequence). The CDR3 contains 15 residues. CDR3 in DNA: TGTGCCAGTAGTATAAACGGGATTAGCACAGATACGCAGTATTTT. Its translation: CASSINGISTDTQYF.

This rearrangement joins TRBV6-1 to TRBJ1-1; D not certain. V was clipped by 2 bases and J by 3 bases, with 16 bases between them. The CDR3 consists of 16 residues. CDR1 is MNHNS and CDR2 is SASEGT in the germline V gene. The CDR3 sequence is CASSEPVAQHYTEAFF. The CDR3 bases are TGTGCCAGCAGTGAACCTGTGGCCCAACATTACACTGAAGCTTTCTTT.

The J gene is TRBJ1-4, the V gene TRBV19, with 10 nucleotides matching TRBD1. J was trimmed by 8 bases and V by 3 bases; bases with no gene match: 15. This CDR3 spans 18 amino acids. Germline V gives CDR1 LNHDA, CDR2 SQIVND (reference sequence). CDR3 region: CASSMLRNLDRGNEKLFF. For the CDR3, the DNA is TGTGCCAGTAGTATGCTAAGAAACTTGGACAGGGGGAACGAAAAACTGTTTTTT. Combining the CDR3 with reference TRBV19 and TRBJ1-4 gives the whole variable domain DGGITQSPKYLFRKEGQNVTLSCEQNLNHDAMYWYRQDPGQGLRLIYYSQIVNDFQKGDIAEGYSVSREKKESFPLTVTSAQKNPTAFYLCASSMLRNLDRGNEKLFFGSGTQLSVL.

The V gene is TRBV27, the J gene TRBJ2-7; 12 bases match TRBD2. Germline CDR1 MNHEY, CDR2 SMNVEV (reference sequence). The junction had 8 bases not matched to a gene; V was cut back by 4 bases and J by 4 bases. The CDR3 covers 16 residues. Here the CDR3 reads CASSSELAGGIYEQYF. The CDR3 bases are TGTGCCAGCAGTTCCGAACTAGCGGGGGGCATATACGAGCAGTACTTC.

This clone was counted only a few times. V usage is TRBV29-1 and J usage is TRBJ2-2, with 7 nucleotides matching TRBD1. The CDR3 is 13 amino acids. V was pared by 4 bases and J by 7 bases, with 6 bases of the junction left unmatched. Looked up from germline, CDR1 is SQVTM and CDR2 is ANQGSEA. CDR3 sequence: CSVAIGGGGELFF. The DNA of the CDR3 is TGCAGCGTTGCTATAGGGGGCGGCGGGGAGCTGTTTTTT.

The chain couples TRBV5-1 to TRBJ1-4; a weak D match, TRBD1 (5 bases). Germline V gene lookup returns CDR1 SGHRS and CDR2 YFSETQ. V was pared by 0 bases and J by 2 bases, with 11 bases between. The CDR3 loop spans 16 amino acids. The CDR3 nucleotides read TGCGCCAGCAGCTTGGTCCAGGGTCTTACTAATGAAAAACTGTTTTTT. This gives the protein CASSLVQGLTNEKLFF. The entire variable domain, with the rest obtained from reference TRBV5-1 and TRBJ1-4, is as follows: KAGVTQTPRYLIKTRGQQVTLSCSPISGHRSVSWYQQTPGQGLQFLFEYFSETQRNKGNFPGRFSGRQFSNSRSEMNVSTLELGDSALYLCASSLVQGLTNEKLFFGSGTQLSVL.

This clone was observed a few times. Sequence at one end of the junction differs from germline and may be a read error. The chain joins TRBV9 to TRBJ1-2; D perhaps matches TRBD1 (6 bases). Germline CDR1 is SGDLS and CDR2 is YYNGEE. This CDR3 contains 13 residues. CDR3 nucleotides: TGTGCCAGCAGCGTAGAGACGGGGTTAAGACAGGCCTTC. It is translated as CASSVETGLRQAF.

The chain has TRBV5-6 and TRBJ2-3; the D is unclear. This CDR3 contains 15 residues. The germline V gene encodes CDR1 SGHDT and CDR2 YYEEEE. The V and J ends lost 3 bases and 4 bases respectively, with 15 bases between them. This chain's CDR3 is CASSSPVEVADTQYF. The CDR3 region has the DNA TGTGCCAGCAGCTCCCCCGTAGAAGTCGCAGATACGCAGTATTTT. The entire variable domain, with the rest obtained from reference TRBV5-6 and TRBJ2-3, is as follows: DAGVTQSPTHLIKTRGQQVTLRCSPKSGHDTVSWYQQALGQGPQFIFQYYEEEERQRGNFPDRFSGHQFPNYSSELNVNALLLGDSALYLCASSSPVEVADTQYFGPGTRLTVL.

V and J are TRBV7-9 and TRBJ2-7; TRBD2 might be the D (5 bases). The CDR3 totals 15 residues. The germline V and J ends were trimmed by 2 bases and 3 bases, with 14 bases remaining between them. Germline V gene lookup returns CDR1 SEHNR and CDR2 FQNEAQ (reference sequence). The CDR3 spells CASSLLPDRDYEQYF. CDR3 nucleotides: TGTGCCAGCAGCTTACTCCCGGACCGGGACTACGAGCAGTACTTC. Full variable domain (remainder filled in from reference TRBV7-9 and TRBJ2-7): DTGVSQNPRHKITKRGQNVTFRCDPISEHNRLYWYRQTLGQGPEFLTYFQNEAQLEKSRLLSDRFSAERPKGSFSTLEIQRTEQGDSAMYLCASSLLPDRDYEQYFGPGTRLTVT.

The rearrangement uses TRBV6-5 and TRBJ2-7, with D tentatively TRBD1 (5 bases). Trimming pared 6 bases from V and 2 bases from J, leaving 5 bases between. Per germline, CDR1 MNHEY and CDR2 SVGAGI. This CDR3 region has 11 residues. CDR3 amino acids: CASRGPYEQYF. Written as DNA, the CDR3 is TGTGCCAGCAGGGGGCCCTACGAGCAGTACTTC.

Comment on this clone: An end of the junction does not agree with germline; a read error may underlie this. The chain couples TRBV7-9 to TRBJ2-5; 13 bases agree with TRBD2. This CDR3 contains 19 residues. Per germline, CDR1 SEHNR and CDR2 FQNEAQ (reference sequence). The CDR3 here is CSSSRPGLAGARREETQYF. The CDR3 DNA is TGTTCCAGCAGCCGCCCCGGACTAGCGGGGGCAAGAAGGGAGGAGACCCAGTACTTC.

The table lists this clone with a count of one. This sequence joins TRBV5-6 and TRBJ1-1; D is uncertain. CDR3 length: 13 residues. The V end lost 2 bases, the J end lost 4 bases, and 9 bases lay between the germline ends. Germline V gene lookup returns CDR1 SGHDT and CDR2 YYEEEE. The CDR3, as DNA: TGTGCCAGCAGCTTTTTCCGCGGCACTGAAGCTTTCTTT. Translation gives CASSFFRGTEAFF.

The sample holds a few counts of this clone. J is TRBJ2-1 and V is TRBV11-2; perhaps TRBD1 as D (6 bases). Germline assignment: CDR1 SGHAT and CDR2 FQNNGV. V was pared by 1 base and J by 8 bases, with 15 bases between. This CDR3 contains 15 residues. The CDR3 DNA reads TGTGCCAGCAGCTTAGGGGGTTCAGGGGACGATGAGCAGTTCTTC. Encoded protein: CASSLGGSGDDEQFF.

The chain is built from TRBV19 and TRBJ1-6, with 8 bases that match TRBD1. The CDR3 has 16 residues. CDR1 and CDR2 (germline): LNHDA, SQIVND (reference sequence). V gave up 0 bases and J gave up 6 bases; unmatched junction bases: 4. The CDR3 DNA follows: TGTGCCAGTAGTATAGAAGGGACAGGTTCTAATTCACCCCTCCACTTT. Residues: CASSIEGTGSNSPLHF.

This chain uses TRBV5-5 with TRBJ2-1, with 7 bases that match TRBD2. The length of the CDR3 is 11 residues. The V and J ends lost 3 bases and 14 bases, in that order; junction bases with no gene match: 5. Germline V CDR1 and CDR2: SGHKS, YYEKEE (reference sequence). The CDR3 region has the DNA TGTGCCAGCAGCTGGGGGAGCGGGGAGTTCTTC. Translation: CASSWGSGEFF.